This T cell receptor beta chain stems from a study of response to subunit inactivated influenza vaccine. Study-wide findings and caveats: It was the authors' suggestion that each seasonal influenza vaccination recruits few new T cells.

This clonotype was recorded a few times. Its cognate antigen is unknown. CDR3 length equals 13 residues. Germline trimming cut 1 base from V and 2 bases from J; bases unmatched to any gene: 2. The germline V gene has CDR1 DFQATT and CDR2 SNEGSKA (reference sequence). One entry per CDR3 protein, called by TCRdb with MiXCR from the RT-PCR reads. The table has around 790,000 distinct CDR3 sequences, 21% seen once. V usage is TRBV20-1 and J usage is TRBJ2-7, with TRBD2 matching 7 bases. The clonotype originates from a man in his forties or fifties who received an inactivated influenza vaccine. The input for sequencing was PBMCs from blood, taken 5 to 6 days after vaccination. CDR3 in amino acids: CSARVGTTYEQYF. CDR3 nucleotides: TGCAGTGCTAGAGTCGGGACTACCTACGAGCAGTACTTC.